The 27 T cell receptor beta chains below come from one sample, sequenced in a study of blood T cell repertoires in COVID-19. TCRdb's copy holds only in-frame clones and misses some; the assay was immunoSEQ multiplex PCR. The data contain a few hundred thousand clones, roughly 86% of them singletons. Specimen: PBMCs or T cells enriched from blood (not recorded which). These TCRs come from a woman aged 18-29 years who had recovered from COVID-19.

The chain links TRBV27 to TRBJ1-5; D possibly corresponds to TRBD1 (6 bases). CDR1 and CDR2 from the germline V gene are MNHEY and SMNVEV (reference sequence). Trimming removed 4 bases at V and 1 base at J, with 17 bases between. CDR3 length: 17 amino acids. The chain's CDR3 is CASSSHPRGPSNQPQHF. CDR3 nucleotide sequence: TGTGCCAGCAGTTCCCACCCCAGGGGACCCAGCAATCAGCCCCAGCATTTT.

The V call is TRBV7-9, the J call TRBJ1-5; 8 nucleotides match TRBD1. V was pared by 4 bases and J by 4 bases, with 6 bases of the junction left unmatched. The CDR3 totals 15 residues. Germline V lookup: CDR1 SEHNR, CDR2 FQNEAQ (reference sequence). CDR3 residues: CASSSIGQGNQPQHF. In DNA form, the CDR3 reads TGTGCCAGCAGCTCGATTGGACAGGGTAATCAGCCCCAGCATTTT.

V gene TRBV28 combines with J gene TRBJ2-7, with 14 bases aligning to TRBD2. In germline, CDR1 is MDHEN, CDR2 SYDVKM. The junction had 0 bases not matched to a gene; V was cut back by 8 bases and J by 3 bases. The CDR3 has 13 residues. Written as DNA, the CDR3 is TGTGCCAGCGGGACTAGCGGGAGCTACGAGCAGTACTTC. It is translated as CASGTSGSYEQYF.

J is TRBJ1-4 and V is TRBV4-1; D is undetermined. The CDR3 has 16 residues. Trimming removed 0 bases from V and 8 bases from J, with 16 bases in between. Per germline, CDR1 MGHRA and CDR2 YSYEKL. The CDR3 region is CASSQEGNGLVEKLFF. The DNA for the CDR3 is TGCGCCAGCAGCCAAGAAGGGAACGGACTTGTCGAAAAACTGTTTTTT.

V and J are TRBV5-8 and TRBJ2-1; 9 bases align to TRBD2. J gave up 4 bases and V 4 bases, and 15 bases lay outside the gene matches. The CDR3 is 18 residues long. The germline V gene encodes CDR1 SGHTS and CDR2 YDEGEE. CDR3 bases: TGTGCCAGCAGCCCCCATGGCTCGGGTCTAGCGGGATACAATGAGCAGTTCTTC. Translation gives CASSPHGSGLAGYNEQFF. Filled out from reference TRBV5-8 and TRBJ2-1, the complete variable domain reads EAGVTQSPTHLIKTRGQQATLRCSPISGHTSVYWYQQALGLGLQFLLWYDEGEERNRGNFPPRFSGRQFPNYSSELNVNALELEDSALYLCASSPHGSGLAGYNEQFFGPGTRLTVL.

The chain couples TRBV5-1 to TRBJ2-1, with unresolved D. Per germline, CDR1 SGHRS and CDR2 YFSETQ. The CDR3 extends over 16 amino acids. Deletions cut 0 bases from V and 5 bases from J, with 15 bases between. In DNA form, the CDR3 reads TGCGCCAGCAGCTTGGGGTACCTTGCTCGGGACAATGAGCAGTTCTTC. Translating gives CASSLGYLARDNEQFF.

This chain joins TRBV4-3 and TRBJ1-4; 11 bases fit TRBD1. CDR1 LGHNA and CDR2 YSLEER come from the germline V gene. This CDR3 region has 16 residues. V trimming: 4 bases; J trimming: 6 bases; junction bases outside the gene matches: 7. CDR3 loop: CASSPHPGQGDEKLFF. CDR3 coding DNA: TGCGCCAGCAGCCCTCATCCGGGACAGGGGGATGAAAAACTGTTTTTT.

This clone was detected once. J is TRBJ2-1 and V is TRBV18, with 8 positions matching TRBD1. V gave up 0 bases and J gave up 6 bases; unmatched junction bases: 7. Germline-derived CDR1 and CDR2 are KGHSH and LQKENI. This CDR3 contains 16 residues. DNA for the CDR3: TGTGCCAGCTCACCACCCGCGGCTACAGGGGGCAATGAGCAGTTCTTC. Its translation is CASSPPAATGGNEQFF. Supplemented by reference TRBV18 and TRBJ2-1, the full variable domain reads NAGVMQNPRHLVRRRGQEARLRCSPMKGHSHVYWYRQLPEEGLKFMVYLQKENIIDESGMPKERFSAEFPKEGPSILRIQQVVRGDSAAYFCASSPPAATGGNEQFFGPGTRLTVL.

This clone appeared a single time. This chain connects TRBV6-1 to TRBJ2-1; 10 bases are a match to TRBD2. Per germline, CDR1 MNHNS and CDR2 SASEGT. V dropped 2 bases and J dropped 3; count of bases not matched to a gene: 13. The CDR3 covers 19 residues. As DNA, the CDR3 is TGTGCCAGCAGTGAATACCGGGGAAGCGGGGGGGCTTACTACAATGAGCAGTTCTTC. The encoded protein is CASSEYRGSGGAYYNEQFF.

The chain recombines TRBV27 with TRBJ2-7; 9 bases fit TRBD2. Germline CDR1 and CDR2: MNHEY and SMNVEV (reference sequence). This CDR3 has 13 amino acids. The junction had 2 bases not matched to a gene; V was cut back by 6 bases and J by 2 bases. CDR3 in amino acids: CASRAGGPYEQYF. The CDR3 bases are TGTGCCAGCAGGGCGGGGGGGCCCTACGAGCAGTACTTC.

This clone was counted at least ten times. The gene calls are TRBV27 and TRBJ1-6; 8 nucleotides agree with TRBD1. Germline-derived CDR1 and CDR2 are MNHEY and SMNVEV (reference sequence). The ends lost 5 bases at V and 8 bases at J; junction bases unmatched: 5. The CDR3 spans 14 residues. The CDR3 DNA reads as TGTGCCAGCAGTGCAGACAGGGGTTATTCACCCCTCCACTTT. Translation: CASSADRGYSPLHF.

DNA for the CDR3: TGTGCCAGCAGCCCGGGAGGGGCTAACTATGGCTACACCTTC. This encodes CASSPGGANYGYTF. This chain connects TRBV7-2 to TRBJ1-2, with D perhaps TRBD1 (5 bases). The CDR3 runs 14 residues. The germline gives CDR1 SGHTA, CDR2 FQGNSA. With 5 bases removed from V and 0 bases from J, the gap between germline ends came to 10 bases. The complete variable domain, with remaining parts taken from reference TRBV7-2 and TRBJ1-2, reads GAGVSQSPSNKVTEKGKDVELRCDPISGHTALYWYRQSLGQGLEFLIYFQGNSAPDKSGLPSDRFSAERTGGSVSTLTIQRTQQEDSAVYLCASSPGGANYGYTFGSGTRLTVV.

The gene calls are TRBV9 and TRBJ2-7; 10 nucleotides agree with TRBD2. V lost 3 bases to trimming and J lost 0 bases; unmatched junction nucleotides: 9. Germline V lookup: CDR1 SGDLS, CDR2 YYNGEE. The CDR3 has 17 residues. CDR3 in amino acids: CASSAKDSGGISYEQYF. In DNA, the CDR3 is TGTGCCAGCAGCGCCAAGGATAGCGGGGGGATCTCCTACGAGCAGTACTTC.

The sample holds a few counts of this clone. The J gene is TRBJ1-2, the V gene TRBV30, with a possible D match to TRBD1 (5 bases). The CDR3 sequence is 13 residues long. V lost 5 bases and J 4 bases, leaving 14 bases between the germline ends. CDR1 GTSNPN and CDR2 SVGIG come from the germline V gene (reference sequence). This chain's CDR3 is CAWHRDRPYGYTF. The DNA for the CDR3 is TGTGCCTGGCATAGAGACAGACCCTATGGCTACACCTTC.

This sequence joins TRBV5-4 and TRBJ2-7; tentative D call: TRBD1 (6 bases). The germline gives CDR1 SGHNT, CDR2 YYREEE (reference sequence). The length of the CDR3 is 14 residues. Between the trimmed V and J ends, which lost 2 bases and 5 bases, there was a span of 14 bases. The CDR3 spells CASSLQGYHNEQYF. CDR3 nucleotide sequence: TGTGCCAGCAGCTTACAGGGCTATCACAACGAGCAGTACTTC.

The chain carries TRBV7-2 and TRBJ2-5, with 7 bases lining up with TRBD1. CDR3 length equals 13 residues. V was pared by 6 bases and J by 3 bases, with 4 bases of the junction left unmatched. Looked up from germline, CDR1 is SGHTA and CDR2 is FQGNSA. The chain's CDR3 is CASRLTGEETQYF. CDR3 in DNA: TGTGCCAGCAGGTTAACAGGGGAAGAGACCCAGTACTTC.

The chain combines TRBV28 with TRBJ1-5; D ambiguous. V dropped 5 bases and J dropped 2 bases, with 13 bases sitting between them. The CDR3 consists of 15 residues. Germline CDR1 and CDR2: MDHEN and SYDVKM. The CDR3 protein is CASSTAYRGNQPQHF. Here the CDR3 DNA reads TGTGCCAGCAGTACAGCCTATCGAGGCAATCAGCCCCAGCATTTT.

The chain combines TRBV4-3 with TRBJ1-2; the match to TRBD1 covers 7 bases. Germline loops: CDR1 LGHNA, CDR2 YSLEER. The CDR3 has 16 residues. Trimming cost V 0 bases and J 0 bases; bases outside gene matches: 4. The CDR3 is CASSQEGTATNYGYTF. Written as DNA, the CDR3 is TGCGCCAGCAGCCAAGAAGGGACAGCGACTAACTATGGCTACACCTTC.

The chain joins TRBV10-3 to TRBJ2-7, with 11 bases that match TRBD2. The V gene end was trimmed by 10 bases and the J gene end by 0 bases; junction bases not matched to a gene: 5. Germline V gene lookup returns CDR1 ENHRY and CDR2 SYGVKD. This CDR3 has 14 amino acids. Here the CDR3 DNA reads TGTGCCACCTCACTAGCGGGAGTCTCCTACGAGCAGTACTTC. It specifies CATSLAGVSYEQYF.

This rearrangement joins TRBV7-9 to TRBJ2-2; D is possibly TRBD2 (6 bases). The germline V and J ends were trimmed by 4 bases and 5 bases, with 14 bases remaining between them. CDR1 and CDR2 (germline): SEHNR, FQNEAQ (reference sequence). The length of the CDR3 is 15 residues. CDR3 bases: TGTGCCAGCAGCTCCGCCGGAGGAGGGACCGGGGAGCTGTTTTTT. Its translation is CASSSAGGGTGELFF. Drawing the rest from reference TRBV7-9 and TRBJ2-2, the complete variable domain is DTGVSQNPRHKITKRGQNVTFRCDPISEHNRLYWYRQTLGQGPEFLTYFQNEAQLEKSRLLSDRFSAERPKGSFSTLEIQRTEQGDSAMYLCASSSAGGGTGELFFGEGSRLTVL.

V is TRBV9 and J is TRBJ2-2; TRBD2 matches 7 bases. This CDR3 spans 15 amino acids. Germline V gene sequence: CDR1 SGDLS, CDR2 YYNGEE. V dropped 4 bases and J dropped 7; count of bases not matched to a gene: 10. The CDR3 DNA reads TGTGCCAGCAGCACCCGCGGCGGGAGTTTCGGGGAGCTGTTTTTT. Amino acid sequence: CASSTRGGSFGELFF.

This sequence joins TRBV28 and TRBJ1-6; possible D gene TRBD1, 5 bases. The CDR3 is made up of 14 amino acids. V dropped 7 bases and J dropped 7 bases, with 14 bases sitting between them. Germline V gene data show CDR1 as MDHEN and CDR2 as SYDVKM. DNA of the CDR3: TGTGCCAGCAATACTCCACAGGAGAATTCACCCCTCCACTTT. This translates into CASNTPQENSPLHF.

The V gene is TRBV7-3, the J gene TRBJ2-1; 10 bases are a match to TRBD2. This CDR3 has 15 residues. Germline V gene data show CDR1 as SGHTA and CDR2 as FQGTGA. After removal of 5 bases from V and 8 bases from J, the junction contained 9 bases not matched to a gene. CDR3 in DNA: TGTGCCAGCAGCCCACGGAGCGGGGGGGCACATGAGCAGTTCTTC. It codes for CASSPRSGGAHEQFF.

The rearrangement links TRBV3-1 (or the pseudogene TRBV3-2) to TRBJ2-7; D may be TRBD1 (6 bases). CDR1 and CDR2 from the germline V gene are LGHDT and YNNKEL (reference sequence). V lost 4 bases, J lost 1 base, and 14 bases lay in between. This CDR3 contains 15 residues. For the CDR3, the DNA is TGTGCCAGCAGCCCCGTGGGACACCTTTCCTACGAGCAGTACTTC. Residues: CASSPVGHLSYEQYF.

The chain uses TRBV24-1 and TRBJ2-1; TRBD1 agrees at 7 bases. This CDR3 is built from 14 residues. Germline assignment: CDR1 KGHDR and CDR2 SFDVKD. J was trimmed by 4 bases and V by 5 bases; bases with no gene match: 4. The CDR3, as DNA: TGTGCCACCAGTGCCCCGGACAGGTACAATGAGCAGTTCTTC. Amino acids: CATSAPDRYNEQFF.

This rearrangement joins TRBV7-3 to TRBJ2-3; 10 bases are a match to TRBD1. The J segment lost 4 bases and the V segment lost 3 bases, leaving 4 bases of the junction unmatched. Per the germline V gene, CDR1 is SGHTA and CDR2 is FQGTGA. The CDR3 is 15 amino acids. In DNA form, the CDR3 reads TGTGCCAGCAGCTTCCGACAGGGGGCGTCAGATACGCAGTATTTT. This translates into CASSFRQGASDTQYF.

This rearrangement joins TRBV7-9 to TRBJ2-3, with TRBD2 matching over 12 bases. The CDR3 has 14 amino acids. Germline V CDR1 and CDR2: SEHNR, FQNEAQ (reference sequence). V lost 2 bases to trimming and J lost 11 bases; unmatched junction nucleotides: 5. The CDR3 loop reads CASSLSSTSGRQYF. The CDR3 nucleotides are TGTGCCAGCAGCTTAAGTTCGACTAGCGGGAGGCAGTATTTT.